Below, 12 T cell receptor beta chains from the same sample are listed, as sequenced in a study of early T cells in non-severe SARS-CoV-2 infection. TCRdb redid the calling of the 5' RACE reads with MiXCR, one entry per CDR3 protein. The sample includes about 71,000 distinct CDR3 sequences, around 15% seen only once; the top ten take roughly 4.3%. The sequencing used whole blood, collected at baseline. The receptors were sampled from an adult who was a healthcare worker with PCR-confirmed SARS-CoV-2 infection or an uninfected control (not recorded which).

CDR3 in amino acids: CASSAEPTDTQYF. CDR3 bases: TGCGCCAGCAGCGCGGAACCCACAGATACGCAGTATTTT. J is TRBJ2-3 and V is TRBV5-1, with D uncertain. CDR3 size: 13 residues. Germline V gives CDR1 SGHRS, CDR2 YFSETQ. V dropped 4 bases and J dropped 2 bases, with 8 bases sitting between them.

The chain has TRBV5-1 and TRBJ2-1; 8 nucleotides match TRBD2. Germline-derived CDR1 and CDR2 are SGHRS and YFSETQ. The CDR3 contains 14 residues. V lost 1 base and J lost 7; bases outside the gene matches: 4. The CDR3 bases are TGCGCCAGCAGCTTGATGCGGGAGGATAATGAGCAGTTCTTC. Translated, it gives CASSLMREDNEQFF.

J is TRBJ2-5 and V is TRBV3-1; the D gene is possibly TRBD2 (5 bases). CDR1 is LGHDT and CDR2 is YNNKEL in the germline V gene (reference sequence). Trimming shortened V by 1 base and J by 4 bases, and 13 bases separated the two germline ends. The CDR3 length is 15 residues. CDR3 nucleotides: TGTGCCAGCAGCCAAGGCGGTCACAGCGGAGAGACCCAGTACTTC. Amino acids: CASSQGGHSGETQYF.

This clonotype showed up many times. V is TRBV12-3 or TRBV12-4 and J is TRBJ2-1; 9 bases match TRBD2. The CDR3 has 16 amino acids. J lost 2 bases, V lost 5 bases, and 7 bases had no gene match. CDR3 sequence (DNA): TGTGCCAGCAGTACTCATAGCGGGAGCCCCTACAATGAGCAGTTCTTC. Its translation: CASSTHSGSPYNEQFF.

The V gene is TRBV4-1, the J gene TRBJ2-1; 9 bases line up with TRBD1. The trim removed 3 bases at V and 7 bases at J, leaving 13 bases unmatched. The germline gives CDR1 MGHRA, CDR2 YSYEKL. The length of the CDR3 is 17 residues. The DNA of the CDR3 is TGCGCCAGCAGCCATGGCCGGGACAGGGACCCATATAATGAGCAGTTCTTC. Translation gives CASSHGRDRDPYNEQFF.

The count of this clonotype is one. This sequence joins TRBV18 and TRBJ1-1; no reliable D call. The CDR3 loop spans 15 amino acids. Germline-derived CDR1 and CDR2 are KGHSH and LQKENI. The V end was cut by 8 bases, the J end by 3 bases, with 19 bases between. The chain's CDR3 is CASTPDGRGHTEAFF. The CDR3 DNA sequence: TGTGCCAGCACCCCCGACGGCCGCGGACACACTGAAGCTTTCTTT.

Only a few counts were recorded for this clonotype. The V and J genes are TRBV11-2 and TRBJ2-7; no definite D call. This CDR3 is built from 15 residues. The V end lost 5 bases, the J end lost 2 bases, and 16 bases lay between the germline ends. Germline V gives CDR1 SGHAT, CDR2 FQNNGV. The CDR3 here is CASSPLAGVAYEQYF. For the CDR3, the DNA is TGTGCCAGCAGCCCCCTCGCTGGGGTCGCCTACGAGCAGTACTTC.

The chain employs TRBV7-9 and TRBJ2-7, with TRBD2 matching 11 bases. With 5 bases clipped from V and 0 bases from J, the junction kept 6 bases outside the gene matches. From germline, CDR1 is SEHNR and CDR2 FQNEAQ (reference sequence). The CDR3 consists of 16 residues. CDR3 DNA: TGTGCCAGCAGCGGTGGTAGCGGGAGGGTCTCCTACGAGCAGTACTTC. Protein sequence: CASSGGSGRVSYEQYF. The variable domain in full, completed from reference TRBV7-9 and TRBJ2-7, reads DTGVSQNPRHKITKRGQNVTFRCDPISEHNRLYWYRQTLGQGPEFLTYFQNEAQLEKSRLLSDRFSAERPKGSFSTLEIQRTEQGDSAMYLCASSGGSGRVSYEQYFGPGTRLTVT.

This clonotype showed up just a few times. The chain joins TRBV24-1 to TRBJ2-6; D is perhaps TRBD1 (6 bases). Looked up from germline, CDR1 is KGHDR and CDR2 is SFDVKD. Trimming left V 7 bases short and J 2 bases short, with 8 bases between. The CDR3 totals 14 residues. The CDR3 sequence: CATSSGAGANVLTF. CDR3 bases: TGTGCCACCAGCTCAGGGGCTGGGGCCAACGTCCTGACTTTC.

The chain has TRBV29-1 and TRBJ1-3, with TRBD1 matching over 7 bases. CDR1 and CDR2 from the germline V gene are SQVTM and ANQGSEA. Germline trimming cut 6 bases from V and 0 bases from J; bases unmatched to any gene: 8. The CDR3 length is 15 residues. The CDR3 bases are TGCAGCGTCCGGGACAGTGACTTCTCTGGAAACACCATATATTTT. Protein sequence: CSVRDSDFSGNTIYF.

In its sample, this clonotype was seen many times. The chain couples TRBV7-6 to TRBJ2-5; TRBD2 matches at 7 bases. CDR3 length equals 17 residues. The germline CDR1 and CDR2 sequences are SGHVS and FNYEAQ. V lost 2 bases to trimming and J lost 0 bases; unmatched junction nucleotides: 9. The CDR3 DNA follows: TGTGCCAGCAGCTTACAAATGGCTAGCGGCAACCAAGAGACCCAGTACTTC. Encoded protein: CASSLQMASGNQETQYF. The whole variable domain, filled in from reference TRBV7-6 and TRBJ2-5, reads GAGVSQSPRYKVTKRGQDVALRCDPISGHVSLYWYRQALGQGPEFLTYFNYEAQQDKSGLPNDRFSAERPEGSISTLTIQRTEQRDSAMYRCASSLQMASGNQETQYFGPGTRLLVL.

At least ten counts were recorded for this clonotype. The V call is TRBV7-2, the J call TRBJ1-1; D perhaps matches TRBD1 (5 bases). The CDR3 extends over 15 amino acids. Germline-derived CDR1 and CDR2 are SGHTA and FQGNSA. Trimming pared 5 bases from V and 0 bases from J, leaving 13 bases between. The CDR3, as DNA: TGTGCCAGCAGCCACGGATGGGGCATGAACACTGAAGCTTTCTTT. It is translated as CASSHGWGMNTEAFF.